These 13 T cell receptor beta chains were sequenced from one sample in a study of T cell responses to AZD1222 COVID-19 vaccine. Clones were read by immunoSEQ multiplex PCR, and TCRdb kept only the in-frame ones, dropping some. The data contain approximately 76,000 clones, roughly four fifths of them singletons. This specimen consisted of peripheral blood, obtained on day 0 of AZD1222 vaccination. The receptors come from an adult in good health.

V gene TRBV2 combines with J gene TRBJ2-5, with D perhaps TRBD2 (5 bases). V was pared by 3 bases and J by 5 bases, with 13 bases between. The germline V gene has CDR1 SNHLY and CDR2 FYNNEI. This CDR3 spans 14 amino acids. The CDR3 sequence: CASSERAQGETQYF. The CDR3 DNA is TGTGCCAGCAGTGAGCGGGCCCAAGGGGAGACCCAGTACTTC.

The chain is built from TRBV30 and TRBJ1-5; D is undetermined. Trimming shortened V by 3 bases and J by 5 bases, and 11 bases separated the two germline ends. The germline V gene encodes CDR1 GTSNPN and CDR2 SVGIG (reference sequence). There are 13 residues in the CDR3. The CDR3 loop is CAWSVGQDQPQHF. The CDR3 DNA follows: TGTGCCTGGAGCGTCGGTCAGGATCAGCCCCAGCATTTT.

V is TRBV5-1 and J is TRBJ1-1; tentatively, D is TRBD1 (5 bases). The CDR3 has 14 amino acids. Trimming pared 0 bases from V and 5 bases from J, leaving 11 bases between. Germline loops: CDR1 SGHRS, CDR2 YFSETQ. CDR3 bases: TGCGCCAGCAGCTTGGGGGGGTCGAATACTGAAGCTTTCTTT. Encoded protein: CASSLGGSNTEAFF.

V is TRBV11-3 and J is TRBJ2-3; no clear D gene. This CDR3 has 14 amino acids. Trimming pared 1 base from V and 2 bases from J, leaving 7 bases between. Germline CDR1 is SGHNT and CDR2 is YENEEA. CDR3 region: CASSLGAATDTQYF. Written as DNA, the CDR3 is TGTGCCAGCAGCTTAGGGGCCGCCACAGATACGCAGTATTTT.

This clone was picked up a small number of times. This chain links TRBV7-9 with TRBJ2-1, with a possible D match to TRBD2 (5 bases). Per the germline V gene, CDR1 is SEHNR and CDR2 is FQNEAQ (reference sequence). With 5 bases removed from V and 7 bases from J, the gap between germline ends came to 18 bases. This CDR3 is built from 15 residues. The CDR3 reads CASSRTFRGGNEQFF. The CDR3 DNA reads as TGTGCCAGCAGCCGGACGTTTCGGGGTGGGAATGAGCAGTTCTTC. The full variable domain, its missing parts supplied by reference TRBV7-9 and TRBJ2-1, is DTGVSQNPRHKITKRGQNVTFRCDPISEHNRLYWYRQTLGQGPEFLTYFQNEAQLEKSRLLSDRFSAERPKGSFSTLEIQRTEQGDSAMYLCASSRTFRGGNEQFFGPGTRLTVL.

This chain connects TRBV9 to TRBJ1-1, with D perhaps TRBD1 (6 bases). Between the trimmed V and J ends, which lost 4 bases and 1 base, there was a span of 11 bases. This CDR3 has 14 residues. Germline CDR1 and CDR2: SGDLS and YYNGEE. The CDR3 sequence is CASSSRGQNTEAFF. In nucleotides, the CDR3 is TGTGCCAGCAGCTCCCGGGGACAGAACACTGAAGCTTTCTTT.

This chain joins TRBV27 and TRBJ1-1; 8 positions match TRBD1. V dropped 6 bases and J dropped 4; count of bases not matched to a gene: 10. This CDR3 contains 15 residues. CDR1 MNHEY and CDR2 SMNVEV come from the germline V gene (reference sequence). The CDR3 sequence is CASRSGAGGITEAFF. CDR3 DNA sequence: TGTGCCAGCAGGTCAGGGGCAGGGGGCATCACTGAAGCTTTCTTT.

The chain couples TRBV29-1 to TRBJ2-7, with a tentative D call TRBD1 (6 bases). Per germline, CDR1 SQVTM and CDR2 ANQGSEA. The CDR3 spans 13 residues. Trimming stripped 3 bases from V and 0 bases from J, with 9 bases between. The CDR3 protein is CSVEAQGSYEQYF. CDR3 bases: TGCAGCGTTGAGGCACAGGGCTCCTACGAGCAGTACTTC.

The chain couples TRBV27 to TRBJ2-5; 10 positions match TRBD1. CDR3 length: 17 amino acids. Per germline, CDR1 MNHEY and CDR2 SMNVEV (reference sequence). The V gene end was trimmed by 4 bases and the J gene end by 5 bases; junction bases not matched to a gene: 13. The CDR3 DNA reads as TGTGCCAGCAGTTCCCTCCGGGACAGGGGTTTCTGGGAGACCCAGTACTTC. This encodes CASSSLRDRGFWETQYF.

This clone came up a few times. The rearrangement links TRBV7-2 to TRBJ2-3; no clear D. The length of the CDR3 is 15 residues. Germline lookup yields CDR1 SGHTA and CDR2 FQGNSA. Trimming took off 1 base at V and 2 bases at J, with 10 bases between the two ends. For the CDR3, the DNA is TGTGCCAGCAGCTTAGGGGTTAGGAACACAGATACGCAGTATTTT. The encoded protein is CASSLGVRNTDTQYF.

J is TRBJ1-1 and V is TRBV11-2, with D unresolved. Trimming pared 4 bases from V and 0 bases from J, leaving 6 bases between. The germline CDR1 and CDR2 sequences are SGHAT and FQNNGV. This CDR3 spans 13 amino acids. The CDR3 bases are TGTGCCAGCAGCTCGATGATGAACACTGAAGCTTTCTTT. This gives the protein CASSSMMNTEAFF. Looking up the rest from reference TRBV11-2 and TRBJ1-1 gives the full variable domain: EAGVAQSPRYKIIEKRQSVAFWCNPISGHATLYWYQQILGQGPKLLIQFQNNGVVDDSQLPKDRFSAERLKGVDSTLKIQPAKLEDSAVYLCASSSMMNTEAFFGQGTRLTVV.

The V and J genes are TRBV7-8 and TRBJ2-5, with TRBD2 as a possible D gene (5 bases). There are 13 residues in the CDR3. The germline V and J ends were trimmed by 5 bases and 2 bases, with 9 bases remaining between them. CDR1 and CDR2 (germline): SGHVS, FQNEAQ. CDR3 residues: CASSPPGQETQYF. In DNA form, the CDR3 reads TGTGCCAGCAGCCCCCCGGGGCAAGAGACCCAGTACTTC.

The chain couples TRBV7-2 to TRBJ2-3; no definite D call. Looked up from germline, CDR1 is SGHTA and CDR2 is FQGNSA. The CDR3 consists of 16 residues. Trimming cost V 5 bases and J 0 bases, with 15 bases left between them. The CDR3 nucleotides are TGTGCCAGCAGCAAAGCAGCACAGATAAGCACAGATACGCAGTATTTT. Its protein product is CASSKAAQISTDTQYF. Supplemented by reference TRBV7-2 and TRBJ2-3, the full variable domain reads GAGVSQSPSNKVTEKGKDVELRCDPISGHTALYWYRQSLGQGLEFLIYFQGNSAPDKSGLPSDRFSAERTGGSVSTLTIQRTQQEDSAVYLCASSKAAQISTDTQYFGPGTRLTVL.